The 24 T cell receptor beta chains listed next were all sequenced from one sample in a study of Graves' ophthalmopathy and Graves' hyperthyroidism. Amplified TCR beta CDR3 regions were obtained using RNA transcripts as template. RT-PCR with HTBI primers came first, then second-round multiplex PCR. TCRdb processed the multiplex PCR reads anew with MiXCR; each CDR3 protein has one entry. The sample has roughly 500,000 distinct CDR3 sequences, approximately 15% seen once; the top ten hold 8% to 10%. The sample consisted of blood. The receptors originated from a woman in her 30s with Graves' ophthalmopathy.

The table lists this clonotype with many counts. The V call is TRBV6-2 or TRBV6-3, the J call TRBJ1-2; D is uncertain. Germline loops: CDR1 MNHEY, CDR2 SVGEGT. V was cut by 6 bases and J by 4 bases, with 12 bases left in between. CDR3 length equals 13 residues. The CDR3, as DNA: TGTGCCAGCAGATACGACATGCTCTATGGCTACACCTTC. Amino acids: CASRYDMLYGYTF.

This clonotype was observed many times. The rearrangement joins TRBV12-3 or TRBV12-4 to TRBJ1-6; D not certain. Trimming took 5 bases from V and 6 from J, leaving 11 bases between them. This CDR3 contains 14 residues. The CDR3 loop is CASSLPSGNSPLHF. The CDR3 coding sequence is TGTGCCAGCAGTCTCCCTAGCGGTAATTCACCCCTCCACTTT.

The table lists this clonotype with many counts. V gene TRBV30 combines with J gene TRBJ1-5, with no clear D. The germline V gene has CDR1 GTSNPN and CDR2 SVGIG (reference sequence). V lost 1 base to trimming and J lost 5 bases, with 9 bases between them. This CDR3 spans 13 amino acids. The CDR3 region has the DNA TGTGCCTGGAGTGGGGAGAGCTATCAGCCCCAGCATTTT. As protein: CAWSGESYQPQHF. Complete variable domain (other parts from reference TRBV30 and TRBJ1-5): SQTIHQWPATLVQPVGSPLSLECTVEGTSNPNLYWYRQAAGRGLQLLFYSVGIGQISSEVPQNLSASRPQDRQFILSSKKLLLSDSGFYLCAWSGESYQPQHFGDGTRLSIL.

This clonotype has more than one count but fewer than ten. The chain joins TRBV5-1 to TRBJ2-4, with TRBD2 identical over 11 bases. V lost 1 base, J lost 0 bases, and 0 bases stayed unmatched. CDR3 length: 16 amino acids. Germline V CDR1 and CDR2: SGHRS, YFSETQ. As DNA, the CDR3 is TGCGCCAGCAGCTTGACTAGCGGGGGAGCCAAAAACATTCAGTACTTC. Protein product: CASSLTSGGAKNIQYF. The full variable domain, completed using reference TRBV5-1 and TRBJ2-4, is KAGVTQTPRYLIKTRGQQVTLSCSPISGHRSVSWYQQTPGQGLQFLFEYFSETQRNKGNFPGRFSGRQFSNSRSEMNVSTLELGDSALYLCASSLTSGGAKNIQYFGAGTRLSVL.

This clonotype was recorded at least ten times. The CDR3 sequence: CGSARGNTIYF. The CDR3 region has the DNA TGTGGTAGTGCGCGTGGAAACACCATATATTTT. The chain links TRBV28 to TRBJ1-3; D gene ambiguous. CDR1 is MDHEN and CDR2 is SYDVKM in the germline V gene. The CDR3 runs to 11 residues.

This clonotype was observed a handful of times. This chain uses TRBV12-3 or TRBV12-4 with TRBJ2-5; no clear D. The CDR3 totals 13 residues. Trimming pared 5 bases from V and 5 bases from J, leaving 12 bases between. The CDR3 sequence is CASSIRFGETQYF. CDR3 nucleotides: TGTGCCAGCAGTATCAGGTTTGGGGAGACCCAGTACTTC.

In its sample, this clonotype was seen many times. This chain uses TRBV28 with TRBJ1-1, with TRBD1 as a possible D gene (5 bases). Germline CDR1 reads MDHEN; CDR2 reads SYDVKM. V dropped 5 bases and J dropped 5 bases, with 12 bases sitting between them. The CDR3 consists of 13 residues. CDR3 protein: CASSAPGRTEAFF. The DNA for the CDR3 is TGTGCCAGCAGTGCACCAGGGAGGACTGAAGCTTTCTTT. The variable domain in full, with the rest retrieved from reference TRBV28 and TRBJ1-1, is DVKVTQSSRYLVKRTGEKVFLECVQDMDHENMFWYRQDPGLGLRLIYFSYDVKMKEKGDIPEGYSVSREKKERFSLILESASTNQTSMYLCASSAPGRTEAFFGQGTRLTVV.

Turning to this clonotype: A much larger clone lies one base from this, so it may be a read error. V gene TRBV6-5 combines with J gene TRBJ1-5; D is perhaps TRBD1 (5 bases). CDR1 MNHEY and CDR2 SVGAGI come from the germline V gene. The CDR3 consists of 14 residues. The CDR3 sequence: CASVRQISNQPEHF. In DNA form, the CDR3 reads TGTGCCAGCGTTCGACAGATTAGCAATCAGCCCGAGCATTTT.

This clonotype showed up just a few times. The rearrangement uses TRBV18 and TRBJ2-7, with 8 bases identical to TRBD1. J lost 2 bases, V lost 10 bases, and 7 bases had no gene match. Germline values: CDR1 KGHSH, CDR2 LQKENI. The CDR3 extends over 13 amino acids. The CDR3 region is CANSTGAAYEQYF. In DNA, the CDR3 is TGTGCCAACTCGACAGGGGCGGCCTACGAGCAGTACTTC.

This clonotype was seen ten or more times. The chain recombines TRBV28 with TRBJ2-7; D might be TRBD2 (6 bases). Trimming removed 5 bases at V and 2 bases at J, with 13 bases between. The CDR3 contains 14 residues. CDR1 is MDHEN and CDR2 is SYDVKM in the germline V gene. The CDR3 reads CASSAGGVTYEQYF. DNA of the CDR3: TGTGCCAGCAGTGCCGGGGGTGTCACCTACGAGCAGTACTTC.

This clonotype occurred many times. The rearrangement uses TRBV6-2 or TRBV6-3 and TRBJ1-5; D uncertain. The CDR3 runs 15 residues. Between the trimmed V and J ends, which lost 4 bases and 3 bases, there was a span of 13 bases. Germline-derived CDR1 and CDR2 are MNHEY and SVGEGT. As DNA, the CDR3 is TGTGCCAGCAGTTTGGTTCGGGCCCTCAATCAGCCCCAGCATTTT. It specifies CASSLVRALNQPQHF.

This clonotype was detected ten times or more. The chain couples TRBV6-5 to TRBJ2-7; 9 bases are shared with TRBD2. CDR1 and CDR2 (germline): MNHEY, SVGAGI. CDR3 length: 17 amino acids. The V gene end was trimmed by 0 bases and the J gene end by 6 bases; junction bases not matched to a gene: 12. CDR3 loop: CASSYSLAGSLFGEQYF. CDR3 DNA sequence: TGTGCCAGCAGTTACTCGCTAGCGGGATCCCTTTTTGGCGAGCAGTACTTC.

This clonotype was observed at least ten times. V and J are TRBV24-1 and TRBJ2-2, with 7 bases matching TRBD1. Germline CDR1 is KGHDR and CDR2 is SFDVKD. The V segment lost 0 bases and the J segment 7 bases; nucleotides outside the gene matches: 10. The length of the CDR3 is 17 residues. The CDR3 coding sequence is TGTGCCACCAGTGATTTGCGAACAGGGGCCCTCGTCGGGGAGCTGTTTTTT. It specifies CATSDLRTGALVGELFF.

This clonotype was counted ten times or more. The chain couples TRBV30 to TRBJ1-5, with D tentatively TRBD1 (6 bases). The CDR3 has 14 residues. Germline values: CDR1 GTSNPN, CDR2 SVGIG (reference sequence). Trimming removed 0 bases from V and 0 bases from J, with 6 bases in between. The CDR3 DNA sequence: TGTGCCTGGAGTGTAGGGGGTAGCAATCAGCCCCAGCATTTT. It encodes CAWSVGGSNQPQHF. The full variable domain, completed using reference TRBV30 and TRBJ1-5, is SQTIHQWPATLVQPVGSPLSLECTVEGTSNPNLYWYRQAAGRGLQLLFYSVGIGQISSEVPQNLSASRPQDRQFILSSKKLLLSDSGFYLCAWSVGGSNQPQHFGDGTRLSIL.

This chain links TRBV28 with TRBJ1-2, with unresolved D. V was trimmed by 7 bases and J by 4 bases, leaving 10 bases between them. The germline V gene encodes CDR1 MDHEN and CDR2 SYDVKM. This CDR3 spans 12 amino acids. The CDR3 DNA is TGTGCCAGCACCTCCCGGGTCTATGGCTACACCTTC. Translating it yields CASTSRVYGYTF.

This clonotype has a count of ten or more. Its ends do not fully match the called genes, so a read error is possible. The V call is TRBV7-9, the J call TRBJ1-2, with D tentatively TRBD1 (5 bases). There are 15 residues in the CDR3. The germline CDR1 and CDR2 sequences are SEHNR and FQNEAQ (reference sequence). The chain's CDR3 is CASSLRDGANCGYTF. The DNA for the CDR3 is TGTGCCAGCAGCTTAAGGGACGGAGCTAACTGTGGCTACACCTTC.

This clonotype was found many times. The genes are TRBV6-5 and TRBJ2-7, with D unresolved. The V end was cut by 2 bases, the J end by 5 bases, with 7 bases between. The length of the CDR3 is 12 residues. Germline CDR1 and CDR2: MNHEY and SVGAGI. The CDR3 DNA reads as TGTGCCAGCAGTTACGGGCACGACGAGCAGTACTTC. Residues: CASSYGHDEQYF.

On this clonotype itself: A read error may explain this, as a much larger clone is one base away. The CDR3 is CAISTGSGGARYEQYF. CDR3 DNA sequence: TGTGCCATCAGTACCGGTTCTGGGGGGGCGCGTTACGAGCAGTACTTC. V usage is TRBV25-1 and J usage is TRBJ2-7; a possible D gene is TRBD2 (7 bases). The CDR3 runs to 16 residues. Germline CDR1 is MGHDK and CDR2 is SYGVNS.

The table lists this clonotype with a few counts. The chain carries TRBV30 and TRBJ1-5; D remains ambiguous. V was trimmed by 5 bases and J by 5 bases, leaving 13 bases between them. CDR1 is GTSNPN and CDR2 is SVGIG in the germline V gene (reference sequence). This CDR3 is 13 amino acids long. CDR3 bases: TGTGCCTGGGGTACCGGATTTGATCAGCCCCAGCATTTT. As protein: CAWGTGFDQPQHF.

At least ten counts were recorded for this clonotype. The chain carries TRBV6-1 and TRBJ2-2; 9 bases line up with TRBD1. The V segment lost 5 bases and the J segment 3 bases; nucleotides outside the gene matches: 4. There are 15 residues in the CDR3. Per the germline V gene, CDR1 is MNHNS and CDR2 is SASEGT. CDR3 residues: CASSPQGAYTGELFF. CDR3 sequence (DNA): TGTGCCAGCAGTCCACAGGGGGCGTACACCGGGGAGCTGTTTTTT.

At least ten counts were recorded for this clonotype. V and J are TRBV28 and TRBJ1-2; D ambiguous. Trimming left V 6 bases short and J 4 bases short, with 9 bases between. The CDR3 loop spans 12 amino acids. Germline V lookup: CDR1 MDHEN, CDR2 SYDVKM. CDR3 residues: CASRLGIYGYTF. Written as DNA, the CDR3 is TGTGCCAGCAGATTGGGGATCTATGGCTACACCTTC.

This clonotype was detected many times. The chain combines TRBV5-1 with TRBJ1-2, with D possibly being TRBD1 (6 bases). CDR1 is SGHRS, CDR2 YFSETQ, per germline. The length of the CDR3 is 15 residues. V was cut by 4 bases and J by 4 bases, with 17 bases left in between. The CDR3 loop reads CASSPHRTVSYGYTF. CDR3 nucleotides: TGCGCCAGCAGCCCTCATCGGACAGTCTCCTATGGCTACACCTTC.

This clonotype was observed many times. V usage is TRBV7-2 and J usage is TRBJ1-2; 11 bases align to TRBD1. Germline lookup yields CDR1 SGHTA and CDR2 FQGNSA. V trimming: 4 bases; J trimming: 8 bases; junction bases outside the gene matches: 6. The CDR3 has 14 residues. CDR3 sequence: CASSSDRGQGGYTF. The CDR3 DNA is TGTGCCAGCAGCTCGGACAGGGGGCAGGGAGGCTACACCTTC.

This clonotype has at least ten counts. V and J are TRBV9 and TRBJ1-1; possibly TRBD1 for D (5 bases). V was cut by 1 base and J by 3 bases, with 10 bases left in between. The CDR3 extends over 14 amino acids. Germline V lookup: CDR1 SGDLS, CDR2 YYNGEE. CDR3 residues: CASSVRGEDTEAFF. The CDR3, as DNA: TGTGCCAGCAGCGTACGGGGCGAAGACACTGAAGCTTTCTTT.